Following are 8 T cell receptor beta chains from one sample sequenced in a study of beta chain features in type 1 diabetes. Sequencing targeted expressed TCRB transcripts, as all isolated RNA had been reverse transcribed. The assay was immunoSEQ multiplex PCR, and TCRdb's table has in-frame clones only and misses some. The sample consists of 130,000 to 150,000 clones, about 51% of them appearing once. Sequencing input: Tregs from blood. These receptors came from a young man in good health.

This clone was picked up a small number of times. This chain links TRBV4-3 with TRBJ2-4; 8 bases are shared with TRBD1. CDR1 LGHNA and CDR2 YSLEER come from the germline V gene. The CDR3 extends over 19 amino acids. Unmatched junction bases numbered 13, after V lost 0 bases and J lost 3 bases. The CDR3 spells CASSQELGLRGTGKNIQYF. The CDR3 bases are TGCGCCAGCAGCCAAGAGTTAGGACTACGCGGGACAGGCAAAAACATTCAGTACTTC.

The rearrangement uses TRBV5-4 and TRBJ2-3; tentatively, D is TRBD2 (6 bases). Trimming left V 2 bases short and J 5 bases short, with 12 bases between. The germline gives CDR1 SGHNT, CDR2 YYREEE (reference sequence). This CDR3 is built from 14 residues. The CDR3 loop is CASSFETAGDTQYF. The CDR3 DNA follows: TGTGCCAGCAGCTTCGAAACAGCGGGAGATACGCAGTATTTT.

This clone was recorded a few times. The chain combines TRBV7-8 with TRBJ1-4; TRBD1 matches at 9 bases. There are 15 residues in the CDR3. CDR1 is SGHVS, CDR2 FQNEAQ, per germline. The V segment lost 5 bases and the J segment 8 bases; nucleotides outside the gene matches: 9. The CDR3 region is CASSRQQGAREKLFF. CDR3 sequence (DNA): TGTGCCAGCAGCCGCCAACAGGGGGCGCGAGAAAAACTGTTTTTT.

The chain couples TRBV6-1 to TRBJ1-4; 10 bases are a match to TRBD1. V lost 2 bases, J lost 8 bases, and 5 bases stayed unmatched. The CDR3 sequence is 15 residues long. Germline assignment: CDR1 MNHNS and CDR2 SASEGT. The DNA of the CDR3 is TGTGCCAGCAGTGAATGGACAGGGGGGGTCGAAAAACTGTTTTTT. This gives the protein CASSEWTGGVEKLFF.

This clone was counted between two and nine times. The chain recombines TRBV6-6 with TRBJ2-1; a weak D match, TRBD1 (5 bases). CDR3 length: 12 amino acids. Trimming took 1 base from V and 11 from J, leaving 9 bases between them. Per the germline V gene, CDR1 is MNHNY and CDR2 is SVGAGI (reference sequence). The CDR3 DNA reads as TGTGCCAGCAGTTACTGGGCAGGGCAGCAGTTCTTC. Protein product: CASSYWAGQQFF.

This clone has more than one count but fewer than ten. The chain links TRBV5-4 to TRBJ1-2; perhaps TRBD1 as D (6 bases). Germline-derived CDR1 and CDR2 are SGHNT and YYREEE (reference sequence). The CDR3 runs to 13 residues. Trimming took 2 bases from V and 6 from J, leaving 11 bases between them. CDR3 coding DNA: TGTGCCAGCAGCTTAGACAGGATGGATGGCTACACCTTC. It codes for CASSLDRMDGYTF.

The chain carries TRBV19 and TRBJ2-7; TRBD1 matches 7 bases. CDR3 length: 12 amino acids. Germline CDR1 is LNHDA and CDR2 is SQIVND (reference sequence). Trimming cost V 6 bases and J 3 bases; bases outside gene matches: 2. For the CDR3, the DNA is TGTGCCAGTAGGGGGGACAGCTACGAGCAGTACTTC. Encoded protein: CASRGDSYEQYF.

This chain connects TRBV9 to TRBJ1-3; TRBD1 matches 10 bases. The V gene end was trimmed by 4 bases and the J gene end by 4 bases; junction bases not matched to a gene: 5. CDR3 length equals 15 residues. Germline CDR1 is SGDLS and CDR2 is YYNGEE. CDR3: CASSLMTGGGNTIYF. The CDR3 bases are TGTGCCAGCAGCCTAATGACAGGGGGCGGAAACACCATATATTTT.